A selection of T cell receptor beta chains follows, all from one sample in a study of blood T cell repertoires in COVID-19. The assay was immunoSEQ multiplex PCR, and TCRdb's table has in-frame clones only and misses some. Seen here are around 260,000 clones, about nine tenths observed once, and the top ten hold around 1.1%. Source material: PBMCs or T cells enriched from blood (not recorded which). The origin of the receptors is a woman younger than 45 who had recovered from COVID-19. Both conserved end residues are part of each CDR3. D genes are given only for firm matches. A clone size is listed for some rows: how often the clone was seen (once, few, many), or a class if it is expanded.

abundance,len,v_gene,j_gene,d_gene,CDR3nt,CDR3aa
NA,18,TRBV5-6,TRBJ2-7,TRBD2,TGTGCCAGCAGCCTTACTAGCGGGAGGGCCTTTCTGACCCACGAGCAGTACTTC,CASSLTSGRAFLTHEQYF
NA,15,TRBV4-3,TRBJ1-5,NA,TGCGCCAGCAGCCAAGAAATATATAGCAATCAGCCCCAGCATTTT,CASSQEIYSNQPQHF
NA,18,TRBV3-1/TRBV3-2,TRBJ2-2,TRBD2,TGTGCCAGCAGCCAAGCCGTTCGACTAGCAGGCGGCACCGGGGAGCTGTTTTTT,CASSQAVRLAGGTGELFF
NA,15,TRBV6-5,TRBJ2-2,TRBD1,TGTGCCAGCAGTCCGGACAGGGGGCCTGACGGGGAGCTGTTTTTT,CASSPDRGPDGELFF
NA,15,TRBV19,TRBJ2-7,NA,TGTGCCAGTAGTATGGCGTCAGGGTCCTTCTACGAGCAGTACTTC,CASSMASGSFYEQYF
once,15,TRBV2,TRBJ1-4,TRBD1,TGTGCCAGCAGAGGGGACAGGGGACGAGGTGAAAAACTGTTTTTT,CASRGDRGRGEKLFF
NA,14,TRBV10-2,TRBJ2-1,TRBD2,TGCGCCAGCGGGTGGGGGGGTTCCTACAATGAGCAGTTCTTC,CASGWGGSYNEQFF
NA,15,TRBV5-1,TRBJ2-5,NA,TGCGCCAGCAGCCTCGATCTAGCAGCCCAAGAGACCCAGTACTTC,CASSLDLAAQETQYF
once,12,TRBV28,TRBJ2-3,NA,TGTGCCAGCAGTTTATTAATAGATACGCAGTATTTT,CASSLLIDTQYF
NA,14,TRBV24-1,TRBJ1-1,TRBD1,TGTGCCACCGCGACAGGGGGCAGCGACACTGAAGCTTTCTTT,CATATGGSDTEAFF
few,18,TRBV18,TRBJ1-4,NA,TGTGCCAGCTCACCGGTTACAGCGGGGCCTGCAACTAATGAAAAACTGTTTTTT,CASSPVTAGPATNEKLFF
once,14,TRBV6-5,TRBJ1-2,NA,TGTGCCAGCAGCTGGGGCCAGGGGATCTATGGCTACACCTTC,CASSWGQGIYGYTF
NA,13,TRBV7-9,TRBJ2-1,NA,TGTGCCAGCAGCTTTCCAGCGGACAATGAGCAGTTCTTC,CASSFPADNEQFF
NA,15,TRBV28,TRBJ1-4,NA,TGTGCCAGCAGTTTAGCTCAGGGAATGAGTGAAAAACTGTTTTTT,CASSLAQGMSEKLFF
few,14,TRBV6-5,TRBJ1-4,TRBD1,TGTGCCAGCAGGGACAGGGGGGCGAATGAAAAACTGTTTTTT,CASRDRGANEKLFF
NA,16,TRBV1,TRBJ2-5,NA,TGCACCAGCAGCCAAGATGTTACTAGCGGGACCGGGACCCAGTACTTC,CTSSQDVTSGTGTQYF
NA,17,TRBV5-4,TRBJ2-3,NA,TGTGCCAGCAGCCGGTCCCCCCCCGGAGGCGGCTCCGATACGCAGTATTTT,CASSRSPPGGGSDTQYF
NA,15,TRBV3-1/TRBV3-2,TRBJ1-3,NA,TGTGCCAGCAGCCAAGGGGGAGGGGCTGGAAACACCATATATTTT,CASSQGGGAGNTIYF
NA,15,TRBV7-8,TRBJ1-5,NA,TGTGCCAGCAGCTCCTCCCCAGGGGCGGGTCAGCCCCAGCATTTT,CASSSSPGAGQPQHF
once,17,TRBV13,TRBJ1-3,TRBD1,TGTGCCAGCAGCTTACGGCGGGACAGGGTTGCACCGGACACCATATATTTT,CASSLRRDRVAPDTIYF
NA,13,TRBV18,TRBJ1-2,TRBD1,TGTGCCAGCTCACAGGACAGGGTTGGCGGCTACACCTTC,CASSQDRVGGYTF
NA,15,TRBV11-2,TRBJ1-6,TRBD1,TGTGCCAGCAGCTCTAGGACAGGCGGTAATTCACCCCTCCACTTT,CASSSRTGGNSPLHF
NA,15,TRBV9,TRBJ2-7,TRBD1,TGTGCCAGCAGCCCTGGGCAGGGGGACTCCTACGAGCAGTACTTC,CASSPGQGDSYEQYF
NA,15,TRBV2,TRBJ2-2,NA,TGTGCCAGCAGTGTGGAGGGAATGGACACCGGGGAGCTGTTTTTT,CASSVEGMDTGELFF
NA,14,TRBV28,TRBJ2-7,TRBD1,TGTGCCAGCAGTCCTCGGGACAGGTCCTACGAGCAGTACTTC,CASSPRDRSYEQYF
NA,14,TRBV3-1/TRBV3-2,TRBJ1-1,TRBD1,TGTGCCAGCAGCCTGGGACAGGGTGGGACTGAAGCTTTCTTT,CASSLGQGGTEAFF
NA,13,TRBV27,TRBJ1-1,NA,TGTGCCAGCAGTTTAGGAAGGGGTACTGAAGCTTTCTTT,CASSLGRGTEAFF
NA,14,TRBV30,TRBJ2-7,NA,TGTGCCTGGAGCCGGGACTCATTCTCCTACGAGCAGTACTTC,CAWSRDSFSYEQYF
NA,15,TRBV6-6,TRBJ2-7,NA,TGTGCCAGCAGTTACTCAACGGGTAACCCCTACGAGCAGTACTTC,CASSYSTGNPYEQYF
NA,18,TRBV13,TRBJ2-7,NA,TGTGCCAGCAGCTTAGATTTCGGGCGGGACAGAAGCTCCTACGAGCAGTACTTC,CASSLDFGRDRSSYEQYF
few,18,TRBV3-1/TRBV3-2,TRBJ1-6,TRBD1,TGTGCCAGCAGCCAATATCGGACAGGGGGCTTAGGTAATTCACCCCTCCACTTT,CASSQYRTGGLGNSPLHF
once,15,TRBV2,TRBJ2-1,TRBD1,TGTGCCAGCAGTCCCGGGACAGGGGGCTACAATGAGCAGTTCTTC,CASSPGTGGYNEQFF
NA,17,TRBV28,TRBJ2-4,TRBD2,TGTGCCAGCAGTTCGATAGCGGGAGTCCTTGGTGGAAACATTCAGTACTTC,CASSSIAGVLGGNIQYF
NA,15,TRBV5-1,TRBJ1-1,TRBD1,TGCGCCAGCAGCTTGGATGGCAGGGGGGAAGGTGAAGCTTTCTTT,CASSLDGRGEGEAFF
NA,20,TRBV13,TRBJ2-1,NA,TGTGCCAGCAGGCTACTCCGGGACAGGGGACTAGCGGATATCTACAATGAGCAGTTCTTC,CASRLLRDRGLADIYNEQFF